What follows are 19 T cell receptor beta chains derived from one specimen sequenced in a study of cytomegalovirus exposure and HLA in healthy donors. The PCR was carried out with 60 Vbeta primers and 13 Jbeta primers. The protocol was immunoSEQ multiplex PCR, while the TCRdb copy is restricted to in-frame clones and leaves out a portion. This sample has about 140,000 clones; approximately 82% occur once, and the top ten carry approximately 1.3%. Specimen: PBMCs. The receptors here all came from a man younger than 40 in good health and CMV-seropositive.

The chain employs TRBV6-5 and TRBJ2-3; 9 bases fit TRBD2. V was clipped by 4 bases and J by 5 bases; unmatched bases: 4. The CDR3 contains 14 residues. Germline V gene sequence: CDR1 MNHEY, CDR2 SVGAGI. The DNA of the CDR3 is TGTGCCAGCAGTTTTAGCGGGGGTGAAGATACGCAGTATTTT. Translation gives CASSFSGGEDTQYF.

As to this clone: A junction boundary mismatches the germline segment, possibly from a read error. This chain connects TRBV27 to TRBJ1-4; D unclear. The CDR3 covers 15 residues. Per germline, CDR1 MNHEY and CDR2 SMNVEV (reference sequence). The CDR3 region has the DNA TGTGCCAGCAGCCCCTCCGGGTGGGAGAATGAAAAACCGTTTTTT. Amino acid sequence: CASSPSGWENEKPFF.

The chain carries TRBV5-3 and TRBJ1-5, with D perhaps matching TRBD1 (5 bases). TRBV5-3 is sorted into the ORF group, with uncertain function. The V and J ends lost 4 bases and 3 bases respectively, with 11 bases between them. The CDR3 covers 14 residues. Here the CDR3 reads CARSLDSPNQPQHF. The CDR3 region has the DNA TGTGCCAGAAGCCTAGACAGCCCCAATCAGCCCCAGCATTTT.

This clone was recorded once. The chain joins TRBV6-5 to TRBJ2-1; D is perhaps TRBD1 (6 bases). Germline values: CDR1 MNHEY, CDR2 SVGAGI. Deletions cut 4 bases from V and 9 bases from J, with 13 bases between. The CDR3 totals 13 residues. For the CDR3, the DNA is TGTGCCAGCAGTTTCCAGGGGTTCGGTGAGCAGTTCTTC. It yields the protein CASSFQGFGEQFF.

CDR3 nucleotide sequence: TGCAGCGTGACAAGCGGGGGGGCCACAGATACGCAGTATTTT. Its protein is CSVTSGGATDTQYF. V usage is TRBV29-1 and J usage is TRBJ2-3; 10 bases match TRBD2. The trim removed 6 bases at V and 2 bases at J, leaving 5 bases unmatched. The CDR3 length is 14 residues. CDR1 and CDR2 (germline): SQVTM, ANQGSEA.

The chain joins TRBV6-4 to TRBJ1-2; D might be TRBD1 (5 bases). V lost 4 bases, J lost 2 bases, and 8 bases lay in between. The CDR3 has 13 amino acids. Germline V gene lookup returns CDR1 MRHNA and CDR2 SNTAGT. The CDR3 bases are TGTGCCAGCAGTGCCAGGGCGAACTATGGCTACACCTTC. Protein product: CASSARANYGYTF.

The chain carries TRBV19 and TRBJ2-7; the D gene is possibly TRBD2 (7 bases). The V end lost 6 bases, the J end lost 6 bases, and 15 bases lay between the germline ends. The germline V gene has CDR1 LNHDA and CDR2 SQIVND (reference sequence). The CDR3 is made up of 13 amino acids. The CDR3 nucleotides are TGTGCCAGTAGACAAGGGGGGGCTGGCGAGCAGTACTTC. Translating it yields CASRQGGAGEQYF.

This clone has only one observation. One end of the junction fails to match germline, which may point to a read error. The CDR3 here is CSSSLEGTGNNYEQYF. The DNA of the CDR3 is TGTTCCAGCAGCTTAGAAGGGACAGGGAATAACTACGAGCAGTACTTC. This sequence joins TRBV7-9 and TRBJ2-7, with 9 bases that match TRBD1. The CDR3 length is 16 residues. Germline-derived CDR1 and CDR2 are SEHNR and FQNEAQ (reference sequence).

The V call is TRBV9, the J call TRBJ2-5, with a tentative D call TRBD1 (6 bases). Trimming stripped 0 bases from V and 5 bases from J, with 17 bases between. Per germline, CDR1 SGDLS and CDR2 YYNGEE. The CDR3 totals 16 residues. The CDR3 DNA sequence: TGTGCCAGCAGCGTAGGTGGGGGCAGGCTTTTGGAGACCCAGTACTTC. Translating it yields CASSVGGGRLLETQYF. The full variable domain, its missing parts supplied by reference TRBV9 and TRBJ2-5, is DSGVTQTPKHLITATGQRVTLRCSPRSGDLSVYWYQQSLDQGLQFLIQYYNGEERAKGNILERFSAQQFPDLHSELNLSSLELGDSALYFCASSVGGGRLLETQYFGPGTRLLVL.

The chain couples TRBV19 to TRBJ1-5; D is possibly TRBD1 (6 bases). With 7 bases removed from V and 6 bases from J, the gap between germline ends came to 22 bases. The CDR3 is 16 residues long. Germline assignment: CDR1 LNHDA and CDR2 SQIVND (reference sequence). The CDR3 spells CASTSEDSRRSQPQHF. The DNA for the CDR3 is TGTGCCAGTACCTCCGAGGACAGTCGGCGAAGTCAGCCCCAGCATTTT.

In its sample, this clone was seen a few times. This rearrangement joins TRBV30 to TRBJ2-7; the match to TRBD1 covers 7 bases. The germline V gene encodes CDR1 GTSNPN and CDR2 SVGIG (reference sequence). V lost 6 bases, J lost 6 bases, and 5 bases stayed unmatched. The CDR3 has 11 amino acids. The CDR3: CACKQGTEQYF. The CDR3 nucleotides are TGTGCCTGCAAACAGGGGACCGAGCAGTACTTC. The whole variable domain, filled in from reference TRBV30 and TRBJ2-7, reads SQTIHQWPATLVQPVGSPLSLECTVEGTSNPNLYWYRQAAGRGLQLLFYSVGIGQISSEVPQNLSASRPQDRQFILSSKKLLLSDSGFYLCACKQGTEQYFGPGTRLTVT.

The V gene is TRBV19, the J gene TRBJ1-5; 9 bases fit TRBD1. J gave up 2 bases and V 5 bases, and 4 bases lay outside the gene matches. CDR1 and CDR2 from the germline V gene are LNHDA and SQIVND (reference sequence). CDR3 length: 15 residues. CDR3 residues: CASSGDRAGNQPQHF. Written as DNA, the CDR3 is TGTGCCAGTAGTGGGGACAGGGCCGGCAATCAGCCCCAGCATTTT.

The chain is built from TRBV2 and TRBJ2-7, with 8 bases lining up with TRBD2. Losses at the gene ends were 7 bases for V and 12 bases for J; bases not matched to a gene: 11. Germline CDR1 SNHLY, CDR2 FYNNEI. This CDR3 has 12 residues. The CDR3 loop is CASKQPGTSLYF. DNA of the CDR3: TGTGCCAGCAAACAACCCGGGACTAGTTTGTACTTC.

Only a few counts were recorded for this clone. The chain combines TRBV4-2 with TRBJ1-1; 11 bases align to TRBD1. This CDR3 comprises 16 residues. Germline V CDR1 and CDR2: LGHNA, YNFKEQ. The V gene end was trimmed by 0 bases and the J gene end by 6 bases; junction bases not matched to a gene: 6. The CDR3 DNA reads as TGTGCCAGCAGCCAAGATCCCACGGGACAGGGGGCTGAAGCTTTCTTT. It codes for CASSQDPTGQGAEAFF.

The rearrangement uses TRBV2 and TRBJ2-2; 7 nucleotides match TRBD2. The germline V gene encodes CDR1 SNHLY and CDR2 FYNNEI. The CDR3 has 14 amino acids. Trimming at V came to 8 bases and at J to 5 bases, leaving 8 bases not matched to a gene. CDR3 loop: CASRAWEGTGELFF. In DNA, the CDR3 is TGTGCCAGCCGGGCATGGGAGGGTACCGGGGAGCTGTTTTTT. Complete variable domain (other parts from reference TRBV2 and TRBJ2-2): EPEVTQTPSHQVTQMGQEVILRCVPISNHLYFYWYRQILGQKVEFLVSFYNNEISEKSEIFDDQFSVERPDGSNFTLKIRSTKLEDSAMYFCASRAWEGTGELFFGEGSRLTVL.

This clone turned up a few times. The V and J genes are TRBV13 and TRBJ1-1, with TRBD1 matching over 8 bases. The length of the CDR3 is 17 residues. V lost 3 bases to trimming and J lost 1 base; unmatched junction nucleotides: 10. Germline CDR1 reads PRHDT; CDR2 reads FYEKMQ (reference sequence). CDR3 region: CASSFPPGGAKNTEAFF. CDR3 bases: TGTGCCAGCAGCTTTCCGCCAGGGGGCGCGAAGAACACTGAAGCTTTCTTT.

This clone was seen once. V and J are TRBV27 and TRBJ1-1; D gene uncertain. CDR3 size: 13 residues. V was trimmed by 5 bases and J by 11 bases, leaving 18 bases between them. The germline gives CDR1 MNHEY, CDR2 SMNVEV (reference sequence). In DNA, the CDR3 is TGTGCCAGCAGTCAGGAGGCGGGTATGAGGGCTTTCTTT. Its protein product is CASSQEAGMRAFF.

The gene calls are TRBV6-5 and TRBJ1-1; 9 nucleotides line up with TRBD1. Germline V lookup: CDR1 MNHEY, CDR2 SVGAGI. After removal of 5 bases from V and 2 bases from J, the junction contained 6 bases not matched to a gene. The CDR3 is 15 amino acids. The CDR3 reads CASSRKQGANTEAFF. The CDR3, as DNA: TGTGCCAGCAGTCGAAAACAGGGGGCCAACACTGAAGCTTTCTTT.

The chain recombines TRBV29-1 with TRBJ2-1, with D hard to call. The CDR3 runs 10 residues. Germline V gene data show CDR1 as SQVTM and CDR2 as ANQGSEA. The CDR3 DNA sequence: TGCAGTGCCACTCGGGATGAGCAGTTCTTC. Residues: CSATRDEQFF.